This TCR beta chain was captured by sequencing in a study of blood T cell repertoires in COVID-19. On the study more broadly: The samples span acute and convalescent COVID-19 from the United States, Italy and Spain.

Authors' methods: Estimation of nucleated cell counts was performed using reference gene primer amplification. Sequencing was performed with immunoSEQ multiplex PCR; in TCRdb, only in-frame clones are kept and a portion is missing. That table supplies the V and J calls and clone size; D and trimming were determined from the DNA. The sample holds about 38,000 clones, about 74% seen once. It was during active infection that Seattle patients were enrolled and then longitudinally followed. CDR1 is MNHEY, CDR2 SVGAGI, per germline. V shed 5 bases, J shed 2 bases, and the junction held 8 bases outside the gene matches. CDR3 length: 15 amino acids.

This clonotype was sampled from a man between 65 and 79 years old with COVID-19, enrolled during active disease. V usage is TRBV6-5 and J usage is TRBJ2-7, with TRBD1 matching 8 bases. The specimen sequenced was peripheral blood. The CDR3 loop is CASSTDRDRTYEQYF. The CDR3 DNA reads TGTGCCAGCAGTACGGACAGGGACAGAACCTACGAGCAGTACTTC.